This T cell receptor (beta chain) stems from a study of T-cell memory formation after mild COVID-19. It was 5'RACE with constant-segment primers that produced the TCR alpha and TCR beta cDNA libraries, which carried sample barcodes and UMIs. From the 5' RACE reads, TCRdb called clonotypes with MiXCR, one entry per CDR3 protein. In the table there are 170,000 or so distinct CDR3 sequences, about 21% of which are singletons. Germline CDR1 is MNHEY and CDR2 is SMNVEV (reference sequence). The CDR3 has 14 residues. Between the trimmed V and J ends, which lost 3 bases and 1 base, there was a span of 9 bases. Study outcomes and limitations: The study found contracting CD4+ clones mainly in CM and EM and contracting CD8+ clones in EMRA.

With respect to this clonotype: Its antigen is currently unknown.

Material for sequencing was PBMCs or a T cell subset sorted from them (not recorded which). V gene TRBV27 combines with J gene TRBJ1-2; D gene ambiguous. The TCR sequence derives from an adult woman who had mild COVID-19 (a few samples of this study predate the infection). Cell type and time point are not known. CDR3 sequence reads: CASSLAGSNYGYTF. CDR3 in DNA: TGTGCCAGCAGTTTGGCCGGGAGTAACTATGGCTACACCTTC.